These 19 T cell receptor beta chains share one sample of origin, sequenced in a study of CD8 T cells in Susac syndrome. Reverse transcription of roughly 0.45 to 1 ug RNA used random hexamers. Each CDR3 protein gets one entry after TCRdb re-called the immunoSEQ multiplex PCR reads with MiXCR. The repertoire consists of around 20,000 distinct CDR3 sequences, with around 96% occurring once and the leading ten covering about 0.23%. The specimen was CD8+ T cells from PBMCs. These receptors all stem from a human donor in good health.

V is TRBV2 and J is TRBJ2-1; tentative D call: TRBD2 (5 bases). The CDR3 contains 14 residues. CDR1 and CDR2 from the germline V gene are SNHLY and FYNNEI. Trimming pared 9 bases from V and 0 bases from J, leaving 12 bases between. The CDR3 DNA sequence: TGTGCCAGTCTTCCAGCGGCCTCCTACAATGAGCAGTTCTTC. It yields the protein CASLPAASYNEQFF.

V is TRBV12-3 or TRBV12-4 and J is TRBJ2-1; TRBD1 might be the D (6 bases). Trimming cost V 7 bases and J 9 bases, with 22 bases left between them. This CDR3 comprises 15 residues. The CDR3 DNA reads TGTGCCAGCACTGGACTGGGGGCGGCCCGGGGTGAGCAGTTCTTC. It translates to CASTGLGAARGEQFF.

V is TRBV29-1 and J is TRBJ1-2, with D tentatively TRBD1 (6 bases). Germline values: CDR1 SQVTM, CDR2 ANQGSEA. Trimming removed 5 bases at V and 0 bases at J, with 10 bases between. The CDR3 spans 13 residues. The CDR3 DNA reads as TGCAGCGTTTCGGACAGACCTAACTATGGCTACACCTTC. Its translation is CSVSDRPNYGYTF.

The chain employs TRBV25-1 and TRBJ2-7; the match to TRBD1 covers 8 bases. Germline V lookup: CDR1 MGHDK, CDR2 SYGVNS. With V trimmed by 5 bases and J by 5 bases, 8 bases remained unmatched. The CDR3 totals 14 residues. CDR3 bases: TGTGCCAGCAGTAGCACCGGGACAGGTGACGAGCAGTACTTC. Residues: CASSSTGTGDEQYF.

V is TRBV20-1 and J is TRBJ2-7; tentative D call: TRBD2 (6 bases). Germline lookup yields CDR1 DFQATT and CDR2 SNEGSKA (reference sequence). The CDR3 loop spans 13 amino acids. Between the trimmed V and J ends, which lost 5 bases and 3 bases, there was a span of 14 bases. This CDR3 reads CSARGRLDYEQYF. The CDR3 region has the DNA TGCAGTGCTCGGGGGAGGCTCGACTACGAGCAGTACTTC.

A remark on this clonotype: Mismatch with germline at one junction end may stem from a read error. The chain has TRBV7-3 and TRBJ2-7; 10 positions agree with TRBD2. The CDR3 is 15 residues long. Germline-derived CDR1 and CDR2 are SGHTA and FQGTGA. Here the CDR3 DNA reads TGTGCCAGCAGCTTATTAGCGGGAGGCTCCCACGAGCAGTACTTC. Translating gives CASSLLAGGSHEQYF.

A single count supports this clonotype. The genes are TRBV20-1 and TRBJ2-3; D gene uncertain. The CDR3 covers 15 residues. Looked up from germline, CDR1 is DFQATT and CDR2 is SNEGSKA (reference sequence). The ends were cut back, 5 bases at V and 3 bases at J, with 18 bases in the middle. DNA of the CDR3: TGCAGTGCTGAAATCAACGAAGATTTGACAGATACGCAGTATTTT. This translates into CSAEINEDLTDTQYF.

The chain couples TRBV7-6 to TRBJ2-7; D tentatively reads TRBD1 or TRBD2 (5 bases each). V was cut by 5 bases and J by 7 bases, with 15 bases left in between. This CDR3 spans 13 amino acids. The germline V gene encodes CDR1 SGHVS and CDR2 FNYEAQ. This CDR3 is CASSPGRIREQYF. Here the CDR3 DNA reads TGTGCCAGCAGCCCGGGACGGATCCGGGAGCAGTACTTC.

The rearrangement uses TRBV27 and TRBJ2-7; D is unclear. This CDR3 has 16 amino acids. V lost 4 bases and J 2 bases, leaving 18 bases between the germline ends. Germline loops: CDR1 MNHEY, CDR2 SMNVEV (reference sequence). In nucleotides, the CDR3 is TGTGCCAGCAGTTATCCGCCAAAGAGTGATCCCTACGAGCAGTACGTC. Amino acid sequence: CASSYPPKSDPYEQYV.

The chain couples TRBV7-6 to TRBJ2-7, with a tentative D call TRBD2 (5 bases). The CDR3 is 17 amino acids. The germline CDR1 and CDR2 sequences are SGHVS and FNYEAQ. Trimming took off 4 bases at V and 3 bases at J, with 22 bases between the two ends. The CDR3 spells CASSSLIGVAALYEQYF. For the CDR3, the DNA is TGTGCCAGCAGCTCCCTCATCGGGGTCGCTGCCCTCTACGAGCAGTACTTC.

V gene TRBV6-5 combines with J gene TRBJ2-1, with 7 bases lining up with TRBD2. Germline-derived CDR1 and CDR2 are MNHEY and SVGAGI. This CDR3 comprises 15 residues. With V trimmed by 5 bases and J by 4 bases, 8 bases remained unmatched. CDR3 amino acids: CASSSGTNLYNEQFF. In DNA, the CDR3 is TGTGCCAGCAGTAGCGGGACTAACCTATACAATGAGCAGTTCTTC.

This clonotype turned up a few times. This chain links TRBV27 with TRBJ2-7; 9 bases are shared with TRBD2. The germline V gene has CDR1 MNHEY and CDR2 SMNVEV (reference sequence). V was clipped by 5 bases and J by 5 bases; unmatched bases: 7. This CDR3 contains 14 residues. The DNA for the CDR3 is TGTGCCAGCAGTCCCCTGACTAGCGGAGACGAGCAGTACTTC. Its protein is CASSPLTSGDEQYF.

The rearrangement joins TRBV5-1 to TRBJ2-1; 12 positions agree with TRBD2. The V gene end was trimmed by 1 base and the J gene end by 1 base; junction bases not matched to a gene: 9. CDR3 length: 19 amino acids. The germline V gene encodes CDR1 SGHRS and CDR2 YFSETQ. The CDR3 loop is CASSLTRPLAGGSYNEQFF. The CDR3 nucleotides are TGCGCCAGCAGCTTGACTCGGCCCCTAGCGGGAGGGTCCTACAATGAGCAGTTCTTC.

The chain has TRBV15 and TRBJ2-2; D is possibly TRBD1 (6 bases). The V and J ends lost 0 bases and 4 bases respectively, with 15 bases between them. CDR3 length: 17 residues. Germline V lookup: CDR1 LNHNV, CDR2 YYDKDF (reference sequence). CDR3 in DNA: TGTGCCACCAGCAGAGATGATAGAGCCAGGGGCACCGGGGAGCTGTTTTTT. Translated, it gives CATSRDDRARGTGELFF.

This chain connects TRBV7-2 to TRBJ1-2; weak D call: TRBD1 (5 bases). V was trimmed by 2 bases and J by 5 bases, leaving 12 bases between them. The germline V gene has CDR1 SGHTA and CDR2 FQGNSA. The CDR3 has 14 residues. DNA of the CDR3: TGTGCCAGCAGCTTATCTTTGGGGGGTTATGGCTACACCTTC. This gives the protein CASSLSLGGYGYTF.

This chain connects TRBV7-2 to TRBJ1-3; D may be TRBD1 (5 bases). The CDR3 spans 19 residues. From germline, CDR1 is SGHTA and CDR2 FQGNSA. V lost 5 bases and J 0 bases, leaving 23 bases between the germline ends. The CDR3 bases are TGTGCCAGCAGCGGATTGGGGACGGAGGTCCGGGACTCTGGAAACACCATATATTTT. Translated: CASSGLGTEVRDSGNTIYF.

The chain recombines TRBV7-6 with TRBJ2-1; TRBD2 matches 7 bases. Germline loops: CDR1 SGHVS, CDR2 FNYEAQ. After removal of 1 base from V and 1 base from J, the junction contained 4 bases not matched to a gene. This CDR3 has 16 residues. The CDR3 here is CASSLVWEGSYNEQFF. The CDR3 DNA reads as TGTGCCAGCAGCTTAGTGTGGGAGGGTTCCTACAATGAGCAGTTCTTC.

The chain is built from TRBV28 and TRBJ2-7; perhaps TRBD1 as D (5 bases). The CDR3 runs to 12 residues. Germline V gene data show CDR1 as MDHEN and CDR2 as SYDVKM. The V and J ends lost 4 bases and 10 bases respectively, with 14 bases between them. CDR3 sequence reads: CASSYEGAQQYF. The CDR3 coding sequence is TGTGCCAGCAGTTACGAAGGGGCTCAACAGTACTTC.

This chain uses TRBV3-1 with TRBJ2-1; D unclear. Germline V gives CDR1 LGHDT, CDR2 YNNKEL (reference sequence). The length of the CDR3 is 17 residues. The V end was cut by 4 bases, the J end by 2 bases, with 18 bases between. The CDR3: CASSPLIGLITYNEQFF. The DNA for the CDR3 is TGTGCCAGCAGCCCCCTTATCGGCTTAATAACCTACAATGAGCAGTTCTTC.